This T cell receptor beta chain was captured in a study of identical twins. TCRdb re-called the 5' RACE reads through MiXCR, storing one row per CDR3 protein. Here the sample spans about 570,000 distinct CDR3 sequences, roughly 9.9% being singletons. The V end was cut by 1 base, the J end by 3 bases, with 11 bases between. This CDR3 has 15 residues. CDR1 and CDR2 (germline): LNHNV, YYDKDF (reference sequence). This clonotype was observed a few times. The sample was also reused in another study, on yellow fever vaccine responses in identical twins. That paper states: Among the twins, the vaccine T cell response reportedly seemed partly convergent and partly personalized.

The origin of this receptor is a young woman in good health. The V and J genes are TRBV15 and TRBJ2-3; D ambiguous. Sequencing was carried out using PBMCs. In DNA, the CDR3 is TGTGCCACCAGCAGAGCCCGGAGTCCTACAGATACGCAGTATTTT. Its protein is CATSRARSPTDTQYF.